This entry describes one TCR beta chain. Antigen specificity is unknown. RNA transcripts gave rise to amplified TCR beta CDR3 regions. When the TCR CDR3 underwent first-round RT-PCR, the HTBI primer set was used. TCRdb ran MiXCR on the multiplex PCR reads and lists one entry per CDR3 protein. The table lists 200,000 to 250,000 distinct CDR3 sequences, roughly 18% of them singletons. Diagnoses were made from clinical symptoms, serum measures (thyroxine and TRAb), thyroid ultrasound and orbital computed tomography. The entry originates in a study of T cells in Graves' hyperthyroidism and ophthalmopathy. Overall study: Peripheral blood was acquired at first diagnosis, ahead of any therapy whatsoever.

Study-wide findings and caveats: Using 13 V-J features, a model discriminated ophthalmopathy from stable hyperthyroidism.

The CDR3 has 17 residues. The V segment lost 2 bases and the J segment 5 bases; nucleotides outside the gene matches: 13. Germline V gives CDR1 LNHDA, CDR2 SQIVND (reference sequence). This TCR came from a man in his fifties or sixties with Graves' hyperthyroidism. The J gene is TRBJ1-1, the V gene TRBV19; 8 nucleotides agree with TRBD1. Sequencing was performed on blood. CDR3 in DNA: TGTGCCAGTAGTATACGTCGGCAGGGGGCTATTGGGACTGAAGCTTTCTTT. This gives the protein CASSIRRQGAIGTEAFF.